The rows below give T cell receptor beta chains drawn from one sample of a study of cytomegalovirus exposure and HLA in healthy donors. Using immunoSEQ multiplex PCR, the repertoire was profiled, and TCRdb retains in-frame clones only, with some absent. Among 95,000 to 150,000 clones listed, over 65% were seen once. The source material was PBMCs. Receptors originate from a man aged 18-30 years in good health and CMV-seronegative. Both conserved end residues are part of each CDR3. The order of the fields is V gene, J gene, D gene, clone size, CDR3 DNA, CDR3 protein. D genes are given only for firm matches. Expanded clones are given a class, and other clones once, few, many or no size at all.

>TRBV7-2|TRBJ1-5|NA|NA
TGTGCCAGCAGCCTCCACAGGGAAGGCAATCAGCCCCAGCATTTT
CASSLHREGNQPQHF
>TRBV10-2|TRBJ1-1|NA|NA
TGCGCCAGCAGTGACGCGGGGATGAACACTGAAGCTTTCTTT
CASSDAGMNTEAFF
>TRBV9|TRBJ2-7|NA|NA
TGTGCCAGCAGCGAGTACAGGGAGGGGGAGCAGTACTTC
CASSEYREGEQYF
>TRBV6-6|TRBJ1-2|TRBD1|NA
TGTGCCATCGGACAGGGGGCTGGCGGCTACACCTTC
CAIGQGAGGYTF
>TRBV7-9|TRBJ2-1|NA|NA
TGTGCCAGCAGCCGTTTACTAGCAGCCTACAATGAGCAGTTCTTC
CASSRLLAAYNEQFF
>TRBV9|TRBJ1-2|NA|NA
TGTGCCAGCAGCGTAGGGGGGGACGGCTACACCTTC
CASSVGGDGYTF
>TRBV10-3|TRBJ1-2|NA|NA
TGTGCCATCAGCGACAGACAAGCTAACTATGGCTACACCTTC
CAISDRQANYGYTF
>TRBV9|TRBJ2-7|NA|once
TGTGCCAGCAGCGTCTTCGCAGGGGACTACGAGCAGTACTTC
CASSVFAGDYEQYF
>TRBV10-3|TRBJ2-4|NA|NA
TGTGCCATCAGACGGGGGGGGCAGGGGGACAAAAACATTCAGTACTTC
CAIRRGGQGDKNIQYF
>TRBV7-6|TRBJ2-7|TRBD2|NA
TGTGCCAGCAGCTCGACTAGCGGGTCCTACGAGCAGTACTTC
CASSSTSGSYEQYF
>TRBV15|TRBJ2-6|TRBD1|NA
TGTGCCACCAGCGGCTTTCGACAGGGTAACGGGGCCAACGTCCTGACTTTC
CATSGFRQGNGANVLTF
>TRBV2|TRBJ1-3|NA|NA
TGTGCCAGCAGGGAAAGACAGGCCGGAAACACCATATATTTT
CASRERQAGNTIYF
>TRBV7-2|TRBJ2-3|NA|NA
TGTGCCAGCAGCTTCGGGACACTTAGCACAGATACGCAGTATTTT
CASSFGTLSTDTQYF
>TRBV5-1|TRBJ2-3|NA|NA
TGCGCCAGCAGCCTACAGCGGTCTGCCACAGATACGCAGTATTTT
CASSLQRSATDTQYF
>TRBV6-5|TRBJ1-3|TRBD1|NA
TGTGCCAGCAGCCGGGACAGACCAGGCACCATATATTTT
CASSRDRPGTIYF
>TRBV29-1|TRBJ1-2|NA|NA
TGCAGCGTTGAAGAGCGAAGGGGAGGTGGCTACACCTTC
CSVEERRGGGYTF
>TRBV7-8|TRBJ2-2|TRBD2|NA
TGTGCCAGCAGCTTAGCGGGTCTAGCGGGGGCCTCGCGCACCGGGGAGCTGTTTTTT
CASSLAGLAGASRTGELFF
>TRBV14|TRBJ1-1|TRBD1|NA
TGTGCCAGCAGCCGAATCTTCAGGGGGGTCGCTGAAGCTTTCTTT
CASSRIFRGVAEAFF
>TRBV6-4|TRBJ2-5|TRBD2|NA
TGTGCCAGCAGTGACACCGCGGGGGGCCAAGAGACCCAGTACTTC
CASSDTAGGQETQYF
>TRBV2|TRBJ1-3|NA|NA
TGTGCCAGCAGTGCCGGGTCTGGAAACACCATATATTTT
CASSAGSGNTIYF
>TRBV5-3|TRBJ1-4|TRBD1|NA
TGTGCCAGAAGCGACTTACAGGGGGCTATTGAAAAACTGTTTTTT
CARSDLQGAIEKLFF
>TRBV27|TRBJ1-2|TRBD1|NA
TGTGCCAGCAGTCCCACGGACAGGGGTGGCTACACCTTC
CASSPTDRGGYTF
>TRBV20-1|TRBJ1-1|NA|NA
TGCAGTGCTAGAGGCGGCGGGCTAGCTTTCTTT
CSARGGGLAFF
>TRBV25-1|TRBJ2-1|TRBD2|NA
TGTGCCAGCACTAGCGGGGGGGCTTTCGGCTATGAGCAGTTCTTC
CASTSGGAFGYEQFF
>TRBV28|TRBJ1-1|NA|NA
TGTGCCAGCAGTTTCGGGGGTAGGGAAGCTTTCTTT
CASSFGGREAFF
>TRBV5-1|TRBJ2-7|NA|NA
TGCGCCAGCAGCTTGGTTTTAGGAGGGGAGCAGTACTTC
CASSLVLGGEQYF
>TRBV9|TRBJ2-1|TRBD2|NA
TGTGCCAGCAGCGTAGTTAACGGGGGGAATGAGCAGTTCTTC
CASSVVNGGNEQFF
>TRBV5-4|TRBJ2-7|TRBD1|NA
TGTGCCAGCAGACGGGACAGAAGCTACGAGCAGTACTTC
CASRRDRSYEQYF
>TRBV5-1|TRBJ1-6|NA|NA
TGCGCCAGCAGCTTGTCTTATAGATCACCCCTCCACTTT
CASSLSYRSPLHF
>TRBV5-4|TRBJ2-3|NA|few
TGTGCCAGCAGTTCAGGGGGGCCAGATACGCAGTATTTT
CASSSGGPDTQYF
>TRBV6-5|TRBJ1-2|NA|few
TGTGCCAGCAGTCAGGACAGATTGTACAATGGCTACACCTTC
CASSQDRLYNGYTF
>TRBV7-3|TRBJ1-5|NA|NA
TGTGCCAGCAGCTTAACCGCTTCCTTGGGCAACAGGGTTACGGAGCCCCAGCATTTT
CASSLTASLGNRVTEPQHF
>TRBV11-2|TRBJ1-2|NA|NA
TGTGCCAGCAGCTTAGGCGGCGATTATGGCTACACCTTC
CASSLGGDYGYTF
>TRBV2|TRBJ1-2|TRBD1|NA
TGTGCCAGCAGGGACAGGGACCTTATTGTTGGCTACACCTTC
CASRDRDLIVGYTF
>TRBV2|TRBJ2-5|TRBD2|NA
TGTGCCAGCGGACGGCTAGCGGGGGGGCCGAGGGAAGAGACCCAGTACTTC
CASGRLAGGPREETQYF
>TRBV7-9|TRBJ1-2|TRBD1|NA
TGTGCCAGCAGCCGGGACAGGGGGAACTATGGCTACACCTTC
CASSRDRGNYGYTF
>TRBV6-5|TRBJ2-7|TRBD1|NA
TGTGCCAGCAGTTACTCCGGGACAGTCTACGAGCAGTACTTC
CASSYSGTVYEQYF
>TRBV19|TRBJ1-6|NA|NA
TGTGCCAGTAGTATGAAGGGGCAGAGTAATTCACCCCTCCACTTT
CASSMKGQSNSPLHF
>TRBV27|TRBJ1-6|NA|NA
TGTGCCAGCAGTCCGCAGAACAGACCGGTCCCGTCCAGCTCACCCCTCCACTTT
CASSPQNRPVPSSSPLHF
>TRBV15|TRBJ1-6|TRBD1|NA
TGTGCCACCAGGGACGAAAGGGACAGGGACCCCCTCCACTTT
CATRDERDRDPLHF
>TRBV4-1|TRBJ1-1|NA|once
TGCGCCAGCAGCCACCTGGGACTTCTTAACACTGAAGCTTTCTTT
CASSHLGLLNTEAFF
>TRBV11-3|TRBJ2-3|NA|NA
TGTGCCAGCAGCCCGCCCAGGGGTACAGGGCCGTATACGCAGTATTTT
CASSPPRGTGPYTQYF
>TRBV25-1|TRBJ2-1|TRBD1|NA
TGTGCCAGCGGGGGGACAGGATACAATGAGCAGTTCTTC
CASGGTGYNEQFF
>TRBV6-6|TRBJ2-7|TRBD1|NA
TGTGCCAGCAGTTACCTAGGACAGGGGTCCAACGAGCAGTACTTC
CASSYLGQGSNEQYF
>TRBV7-9|TRBJ1-3|TRBD1|NA
TGTGCCAGCAGCTTAGCCACGACAGGGGGCTCTGGAAACACCATATATTTT
CASSLATTGGSGNTIYF
>TRBV6-5|TRBJ1-2|TRBD1|NA
TGTGCCAGCAGACGGGGGACAGGAGGATATGGCTACACCTTC
CASRRGTGGYGYTF
>TRBV5-4|TRBJ1-2|NA|NA
TGTGCCAGCAGCTTGGCACAGGGCGACTATGGCTACACCTTC
CASSLAQGDYGYTF
>TRBV19|TRBJ1-1|NA|NA
TGTGCCAGTAGTACAAGCCAATCTCGGAACACTGAAGCTTTCTTT
CASSTSQSRNTEAFF
>TRBV18|TRBJ1-2|NA|NA
TGTGCCAGCTCACCAAGAGAGGGGGGGAGCTATGGCTACACCTTC
CASSPREGGSYGYTF
>TRBV5-8|TRBJ2-1|NA|NA
TGTGCCAGCAGCTTGGCGGGTATTGCGATAACTGAGCAGTTCTTC
CASSLAGIAITEQFF
>TRBV7-9|TRBJ2-7|TRBD2|NA
TGTTCCAGCAGCTTCCCCCGGGGAGGGATCTACGAGCAGTACTTC
CSSSFPRGGIYEQYF